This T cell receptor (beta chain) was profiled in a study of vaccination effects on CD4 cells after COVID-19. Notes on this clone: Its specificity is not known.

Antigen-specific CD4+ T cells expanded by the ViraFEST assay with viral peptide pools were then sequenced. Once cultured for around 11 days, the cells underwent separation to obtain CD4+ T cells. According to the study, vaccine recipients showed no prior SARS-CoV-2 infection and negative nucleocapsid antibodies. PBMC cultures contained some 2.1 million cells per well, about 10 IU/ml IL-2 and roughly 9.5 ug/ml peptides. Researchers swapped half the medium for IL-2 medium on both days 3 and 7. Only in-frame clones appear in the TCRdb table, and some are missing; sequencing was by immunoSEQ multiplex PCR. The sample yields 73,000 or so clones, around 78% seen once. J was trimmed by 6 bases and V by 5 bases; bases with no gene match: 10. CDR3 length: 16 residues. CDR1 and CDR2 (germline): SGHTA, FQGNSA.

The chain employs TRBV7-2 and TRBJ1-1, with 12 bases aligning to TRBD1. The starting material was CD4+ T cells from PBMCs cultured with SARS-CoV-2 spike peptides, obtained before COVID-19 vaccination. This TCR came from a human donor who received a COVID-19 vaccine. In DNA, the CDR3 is TGTGCCAGCAGCATCGGGACAGGGGGCGATGGCGCTGAAGCTTTCTTT. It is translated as CASSIGTGGDGAEAFF.